Below, 20 T cell receptor beta chains from the same sample are listed, as sequenced in a study of shared clonotypes between healthy human individuals (dated by TCRdb to about 2020). The receptor library was made with the immunoSEQ multiplex PCR assay. TCRdb took over this immuneACCESS table, retaining in-frame rearrangements with V and J assigned. Such tables are incomplete; in checked studies, under half of the missing clones stem from an unresolved V gene, and the remainder is unexplained. The table for this sample lists some 510,000 clones; 60% to 85% of them were counted only once. Of the sample, under 15% is held by the ten largest clones. The material sequenced was PBMCs. The receptor source for this set is a woman aged 40 to 50 in good health. Some clones in this sample may be carry-over from other donors' samples.

The V gene is TRBV11-3, the J gene TRBJ1-1; the D gene is possibly TRBD1 (5 bases). Trimming removed 4 bases at V and 1 base at J, with 7 bases between. CDR1 and CDR2 (germline): SGHNT, YENEEA. The CDR3 consists of 13 residues. In DNA, the CDR3 is TGTGCCAGCAGCTGGGGACGGAACACTGAAGCTTTCTTT. Translating gives CASSWGRNTEAFF.

CDR3 nucleotide sequence: TGTGCCAGCAGCCCCCGCCGGGGGGGACCGAACACCGGGGAGCTGTTTTTT. It is translated as CASSPRRGGPNTGELFF. The chain combines TRBV7-3 with TRBJ2-2; 8 nucleotides match TRBD2. Trimming cost V 5 bases and J 0 bases; bases outside gene matches: 8. Germline V CDR1 and CDR2: SGHTA, FQGTGA. The CDR3 loop spans 17 amino acids.

The genes are TRBV7-3 and TRBJ2-2; a weak D match, TRBD2 (5 bases). The CDR3 loop spans 14 amino acids. CDR1 and CDR2 from the germline V gene are SGHTA and FQGTGA. V was cut by 8 bases and J by 1 base, with 11 bases left in between. CDR3 DNA sequence: TGTGCCAGCGGGAGCGGTTTGAACACCGGGGAGCTGTTTTTT. Encoded protein: CASGSGLNTGELFF.

In its sample, this clone was seen once. The chain combines TRBV5-6 with TRBJ1-3; unclear D gene. The CDR3 has 14 residues. Germline-derived CDR1 and CDR2 are SGHDT and YYEEEE. Trimming stripped 0 bases from V and 0 bases from J, with 4 bases between. DNA for the CDR3: TGTGCCAGCAGCTTGGGACACTCTGGAAACACCATATATTTT. Encoded protein: CASSLGHSGNTIYF. The entire variable domain, with the rest obtained from reference TRBV5-6 and TRBJ1-3, is as follows: DAGVTQSPTHLIKTRGQQVTLRCSPKSGHDTVSWYQQALGQGPQFIFQYYEEEERQRGNFPDRFSGHQFPNYSSELNVNALLLGDSALYLCASSLGHSGNTIYFGEGSWLTVV.

This clone was seen only a few times. J is TRBJ2-1 and V is TRBV7-9, with 11 nucleotides matching TRBD2. From germline, CDR1 is SEHNR and CDR2 FQNEAQ (reference sequence). The trim removed 4 bases at V and 12 bases at J, leaving 5 bases unmatched. This CDR3 comprises 13 residues. The CDR3 here is CASSSEGLAVQFF. The CDR3 coding sequence is TGTGCCAGCAGCTCGGAGGGACTAGCGGTGCAGTTCTTC.

This chain links TRBV10-1 with TRBJ2-7; 7 nucleotides line up with TRBD1. The V segment lost 0 bases and the J segment 0 bases; nucleotides outside the gene matches: 14. The CDR3 length is 19 residues. Germline-derived CDR1 and CDR2 are WNHNN and SYGVQD (reference sequence). CDR3 sequence: CASSESGGRGNASSYEQYF. The CDR3 region has the DNA TGCGCCAGCAGTGAGTCTGGGGGCAGGGGGAATGCAAGCTCCTACGAGCAGTACTTC.

This chain uses TRBV6-1 with TRBJ2-3; perhaps D is TRBD1 or TRBD2 (5 bases each). The V and J ends lost 11 bases and 2 bases respectively, with 11 bases between them. The V gene's germline CDR1 is MNHNS and CDR2 SASEGT. The CDR3 is made up of 12 amino acids. The CDR3 DNA reads as TGTGCCGCCGAGGGGCTCACAGATACGCAGTATTTT. Translation gives CAAEGLTDTQYF.

This clone appeared a few times. V and J are TRBV19 and TRBJ2-1, with 12 bases aligning to TRBD2. This CDR3 is 14 amino acids long. CDR1 is LNHDA, CDR2 SQIVND, per germline (reference sequence). The V segment lost 9 bases and the J segment 6 bases; nucleotides outside the gene matches: 6. The CDR3 spells CASKGLAGVNEQFF. In DNA form, the CDR3 reads TGTGCCAGCAAGGGACTAGCGGGCGTCAATGAGCAGTTCTTC.

This clone appeared a few times. The genes are TRBV7-9 and TRBJ1-2, with TRBD1 identical over 11 bases. The CDR3 has 13 amino acids. Germline trimming cut 4 bases from V and 7 bases from J; bases unmatched to any gene: 2. Germline V gives CDR1 SEHNR, CDR2 FQNEAQ (reference sequence). The CDR3 sequence is CASSSGQGGGYTF. In DNA form, the CDR3 reads TGTGCCAGCAGCTCGGGACAGGGGGGTGGCTACACCTTC.

This rearrangement joins TRBV7-3 to TRBJ1-5, with 10 bases lining up with TRBD1. The CDR3 covers 17 residues. The germline gives CDR1 SGHTA, CDR2 FQGTGA. With 5 bases clipped from V and 0 bases from J, the junction kept 7 bases outside the gene matches. In nucleotides, the CDR3 is TGTGCCAGCAGCGCCCCGGGACAGGGGTATAGCAATCAGCCCCAGCATTTT. Residues: CASSAPGQGYSNQPQHF.

In its sample, this clone was seen many times. The chain is built from TRBV9 and TRBJ2-6; D is perhaps TRBD2 (6 bases). The V gene lost 4 bases and the J gene lost 1 base, with 24 bases spanning the gap. Germline CDR1 SGDLS, CDR2 YYNGEE. The CDR3 is 20 residues long. Here the CDR3 reads CASSPRLVTGGNSGANVLTF. The CDR3 DNA is TGTGCCAGCAGCCCCCGTTTGGTGACTGGAGGGAATTCTGGGGCCAACGTCCTGACTTTC. The complete variable domain, with remaining parts taken from reference TRBV9 and TRBJ2-6, reads DSGVTQTPKHLITATGQRVTLRCSPRSGDLSVYWYQQSLDQGLQFLIQYYNGEERAKGNILERFSAQQFPDLHSELNLSSLELGDSALYFCASSPRLVTGGNSGANVLTFGAGSRLTVL.

The chain has TRBV7-2 and TRBJ1-3; D gene ambiguous. Trimming removed 0 bases from V and 0 bases from J, with 9 bases in between. CDR3 length equals 16 residues. Per the germline V gene, CDR1 is SGHTA and CDR2 is FQGNSA. The CDR3 is CASSLALTGSGNTIYF. The CDR3 region has the DNA TGTGCCAGCAGCTTAGCATTGACGGGCTCTGGAAACACCATATATTTT. Based on the CDR3 plus reference TRBV7-2 and TRBJ1-3, the full variable domain is GAGVSQSPSNKVTEKGKDVELRCDPISGHTALYWYRQSLGQGLEFLIYFQGNSAPDKSGLPSDRFSAERTGGSVSTLTIQRTQQEDSAVYLCASSLALTGSGNTIYFGEGSWLTVV.

The J gene is TRBJ2-2, the V gene TRBV2; the match to TRBD2 covers 13 bases. Germline CDR1 and CDR2: SNHLY and FYNNEI. J lost 0 bases, V lost 3 bases, and 1 base had no gene match. The CDR3 contains 17 residues. In DNA form, the CDR3 reads TGTGCCAGCAGTGAGGGACTAGCGGGACCGAACACCGGGGAGCTGTTTTTT. Protein product: CASSEGLAGPNTGELFF. Full variable domain (rest looked up from reference TRBV2 and TRBJ2-2): EPEVTQTPSHQVTQMGQEVILRCVPISNHLYFYWYRQILGQKVEFLVSFYNNEISEKSEIFDDQFSVERPDGSNFTLKIRSTKLEDSAMYFCASSEGLAGPNTGELFFGEGSRLTVL.

The CDR3 here is CAGGAQRYEQYF. CDR3 bases: TGTGCCGGGGGGGCCCAGAGGTACGAGCAGTACTTC. The chain joins TRBV2 to TRBJ2-7, with D possibly matching TRBD2 (7 bases). V was pared by 11 bases and J by 4 bases, with 15 bases between. The CDR3 sequence is 12 residues long. Germline V gives CDR1 SNHLY, CDR2 FYNNEI.

The chain combines TRBV9 with TRBJ2-7, with TRBD1 matching over 10 bases. Germline CDR1 is SGDLS and CDR2 is YYNGEE. The junction had 3 bases not matched to a gene; V was cut back by 3 bases and J by 6 bases. The CDR3 extends over 13 amino acids. This CDR3 reads CASSAGQGFEQYF. CDR3 in DNA: TGTGCCAGCAGCGCGGGACAGGGGTTCGAGCAGTACTTC. Full variable domain (rest looked up from reference TRBV9 and TRBJ2-7): DSGVTQTPKHLITATGQRVTLRCSPRSGDLSVYWYQQSLDQGLQFLIQYYNGEERAKGNILERFSAQQFPDLHSELNLSSLELGDSALYFCASSAGQGFEQYFGPGTRLTVT.

The chain has TRBV4-1 and TRBJ1-1; D not certain. CDR3 length: 11 residues. The germline V gene encodes CDR1 MGHRA and CDR2 YSYEKL. V lost 6 bases and J 8 bases, leaving 10 bases between the germline ends. The CDR3 sequence is CASREREEAFF. The CDR3 DNA sequence: TGCGCCAGCAGGGAAAGAGAAGAAGCTTTCTTT.

The V and J genes are TRBV6-5 and TRBJ2-2; D is possibly TRBD1 or TRBD2 (6 bases each). CDR3 length equals 14 residues. The V end lost 5 bases, the J end lost 3 bases, and 10 bases lay between the germline ends. Germline V gene sequence: CDR1 MNHEY, CDR2 SVGAGI. The CDR3 loop is CASSGGPYTGELFF. The CDR3 DNA reads TGTGCCAGCAGTGGGGGGCCGTACACCGGGGAGCTGTTTTTT.

This clone was recorded a few times. The genes are TRBV29-1 and TRBJ1-1, with 10 nucleotides matching TRBD1. Germline-derived CDR1 and CDR2 are SQVTM and ANQGSEA. Trimming cost V 4 bases and J 1 base; bases outside gene matches: 3. The CDR3 contains 14 residues. CDR3 region: CSVVRDRGNTEAFF. The CDR3, as DNA: TGCAGCGTTGTTAGGGACAGGGGGAACACTGAAGCTTTCTTT.

The chain carries TRBV7-9 and TRBJ2-7, with 7 bases identical to TRBD1. The CDR3 loop spans 15 amino acids. J lost 3 bases, V lost 5 bases, and 10 bases had no gene match. In germline, CDR1 is SEHNR, CDR2 FQNEAQ (reference sequence). CDR3: CASSSSGTVNYEQYF. CDR3 DNA sequence: TGTGCCAGCAGCAGCTCTGGGACAGTAAACTACGAGCAGTACTTC.

The CDR3 nucleotides read TGTGCCAGTAGTATAGGCAACAGGGGCGATAATGAGCAGTTCTTC. This sequence encodes CASSIGNRGDNEQFF. V is TRBV19 and J is TRBJ2-1, with 7 positions matching TRBD1. The CDR3 contains 15 residues. Germline values: CDR1 LNHDA, CDR2 SQIVND (reference sequence). V trimming: 1 base; J trimming: 7 bases; junction bases outside the gene matches: 7.